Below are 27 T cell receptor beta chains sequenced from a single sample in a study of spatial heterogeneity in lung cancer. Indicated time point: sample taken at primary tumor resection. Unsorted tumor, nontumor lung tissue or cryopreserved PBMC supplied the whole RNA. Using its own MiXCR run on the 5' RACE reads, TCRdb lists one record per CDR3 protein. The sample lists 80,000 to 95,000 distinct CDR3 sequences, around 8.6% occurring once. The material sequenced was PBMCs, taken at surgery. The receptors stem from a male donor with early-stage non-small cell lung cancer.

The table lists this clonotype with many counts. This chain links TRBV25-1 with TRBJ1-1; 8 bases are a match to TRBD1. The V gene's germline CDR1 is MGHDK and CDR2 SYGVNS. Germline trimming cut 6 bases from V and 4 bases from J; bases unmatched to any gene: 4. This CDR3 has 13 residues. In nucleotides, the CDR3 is TGTGCCAGCAGGAACGACAGGGGCACTGAAGCTTTCTTT. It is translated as CASRNDRGTEAFF.

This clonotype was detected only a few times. CDR3 DNA: TGTGCCAGCAGGCCCCGACAGGGTCTCTCCTACGAGCAGTACTTC. As protein: CASRPRQGLSYEQYF. This rearrangement joins TRBV28 to TRBJ2-7, with 7 bases identical to TRBD1. CDR3 size: 15 residues. Unmatched junction bases numbered 8, after V lost 6 bases and J lost 0 bases. Germline V gives CDR1 MDHEN, CDR2 SYDVKM.

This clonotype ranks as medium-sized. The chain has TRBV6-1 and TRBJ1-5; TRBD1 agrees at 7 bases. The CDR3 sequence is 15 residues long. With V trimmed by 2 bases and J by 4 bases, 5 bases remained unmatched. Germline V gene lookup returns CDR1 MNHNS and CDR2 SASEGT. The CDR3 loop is CASSELGGGNQPQHF. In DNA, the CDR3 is TGTGCCAGCAGTGAACTAGGGGGCGGGAATCAGCCCCAGCATTTT.

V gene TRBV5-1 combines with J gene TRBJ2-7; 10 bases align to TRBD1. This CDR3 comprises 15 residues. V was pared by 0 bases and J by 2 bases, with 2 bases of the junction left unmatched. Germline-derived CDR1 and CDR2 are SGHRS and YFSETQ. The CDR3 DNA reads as TGCGCCAGCAGCTTGGAAGGACAGGGGGCCTACGAGCAGTACTTC. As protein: CASSLEGQGAYEQYF. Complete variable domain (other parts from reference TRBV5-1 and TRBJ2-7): KAGVTQTPRYLIKTRGQQVTLSCSPISGHRSVSWYQQTPGQGLQFLFEYFSETQRNKGNFPGRFSGRQFSNSRSEMNVSTLELGDSALYLCASSLEGQGAYEQYFGPGTRLTVT.

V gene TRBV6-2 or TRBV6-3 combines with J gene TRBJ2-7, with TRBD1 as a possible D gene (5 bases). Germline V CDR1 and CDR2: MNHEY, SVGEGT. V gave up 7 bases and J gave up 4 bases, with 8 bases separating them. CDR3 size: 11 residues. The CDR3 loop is CASTDSYEQYF. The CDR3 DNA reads TGTGCCAGCACCGACAGTTACGAGCAGTACTTC.

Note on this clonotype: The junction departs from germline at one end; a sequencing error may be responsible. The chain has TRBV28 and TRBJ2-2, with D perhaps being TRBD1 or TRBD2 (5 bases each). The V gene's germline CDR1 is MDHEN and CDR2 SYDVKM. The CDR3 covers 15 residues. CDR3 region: CVSSRSGTETGELFF. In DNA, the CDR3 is TGTGTCAGCAGTAGATCAGGGACGGAAACCGGGGAGCTGTTTTTT.

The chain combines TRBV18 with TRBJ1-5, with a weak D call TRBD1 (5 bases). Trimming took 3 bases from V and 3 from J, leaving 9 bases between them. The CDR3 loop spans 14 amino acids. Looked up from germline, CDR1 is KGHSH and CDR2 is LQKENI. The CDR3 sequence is CASSPDSLNQPQHF. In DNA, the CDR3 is TGTGCCAGCTCACCCGACAGTCTCAATCAGCCCCAGCATTTT.

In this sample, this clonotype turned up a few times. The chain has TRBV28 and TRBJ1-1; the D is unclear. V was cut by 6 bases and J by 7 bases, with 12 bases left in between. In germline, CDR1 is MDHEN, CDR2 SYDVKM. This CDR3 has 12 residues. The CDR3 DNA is TGTGCCAGCAGCCCGCCCCGGGGTGAAGCTTTCTTT. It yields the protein CASSPPRGEAFF. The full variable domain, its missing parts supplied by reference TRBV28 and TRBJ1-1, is DVKVTQSSRYLVKRTGEKVFLECVQDMDHENMFWYRQDPGLGLRLIYFSYDVKMKEKGDIPEGYSVSREKKERFSLILESASTNQTSMYLCASSPPRGEAFFGQGTRLTVV.

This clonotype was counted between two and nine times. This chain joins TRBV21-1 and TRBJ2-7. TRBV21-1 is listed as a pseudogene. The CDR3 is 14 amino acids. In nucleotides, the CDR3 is TGTGCCAGCAGCCACTCGTCCGTTCCCTACGAGCAGTACTTC. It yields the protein CASSHSSVPYEQYF.

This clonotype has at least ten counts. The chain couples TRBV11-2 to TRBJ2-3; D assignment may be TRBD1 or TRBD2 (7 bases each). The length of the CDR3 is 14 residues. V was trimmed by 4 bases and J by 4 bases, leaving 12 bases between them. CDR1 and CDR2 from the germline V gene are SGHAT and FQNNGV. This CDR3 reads CASSSGGGPDTQYF. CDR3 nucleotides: TGTGCCAGCAGCTCAGGGGGGGGGCCAGATACGCAGTATTTT.

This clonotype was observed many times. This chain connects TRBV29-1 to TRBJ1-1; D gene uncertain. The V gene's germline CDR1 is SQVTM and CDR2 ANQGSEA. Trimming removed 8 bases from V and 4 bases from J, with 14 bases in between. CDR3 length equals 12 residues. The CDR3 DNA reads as TGCAGCATAATCCCCGGAGGCACTGAAGCTTTCTTT. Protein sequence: CSIIPGGTEAFF.

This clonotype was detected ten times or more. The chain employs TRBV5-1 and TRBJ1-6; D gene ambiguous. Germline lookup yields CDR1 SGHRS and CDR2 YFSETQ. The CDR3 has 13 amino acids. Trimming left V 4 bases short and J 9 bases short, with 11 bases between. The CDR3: CASSLRPSSPLHF. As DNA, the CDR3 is TGCGCCAGCAGCCTTAGACCGAGTTCACCCCTCCACTTT.

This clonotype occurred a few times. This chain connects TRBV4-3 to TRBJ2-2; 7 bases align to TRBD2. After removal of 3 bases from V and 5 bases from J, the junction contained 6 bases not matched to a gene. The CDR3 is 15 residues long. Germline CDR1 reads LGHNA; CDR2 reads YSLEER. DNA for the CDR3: TGCGCCAGCAGCCAGTGGGCCGGGGGGACCGGGGAGCTGTTTTTT. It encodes CASSQWAGGTGELFF.

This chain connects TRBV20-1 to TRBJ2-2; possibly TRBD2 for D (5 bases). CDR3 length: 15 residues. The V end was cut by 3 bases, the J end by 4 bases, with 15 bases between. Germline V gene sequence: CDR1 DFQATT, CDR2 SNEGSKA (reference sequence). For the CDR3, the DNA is TGCAGTGCTAGTCGTCCGGGAAGAGGCACCGGGGAGCTGTTTTTT. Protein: CSASRPGRGTGELFF.

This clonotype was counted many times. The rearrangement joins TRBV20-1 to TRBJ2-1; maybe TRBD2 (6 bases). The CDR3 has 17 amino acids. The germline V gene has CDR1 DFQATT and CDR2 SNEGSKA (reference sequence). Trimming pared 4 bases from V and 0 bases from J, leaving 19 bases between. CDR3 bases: TGCAGTGCTATCACTTATGGAGGGTCTAGCTCCTACAATGAGCAGTTCTTC. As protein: CSAITYGGSSSYNEQFF.

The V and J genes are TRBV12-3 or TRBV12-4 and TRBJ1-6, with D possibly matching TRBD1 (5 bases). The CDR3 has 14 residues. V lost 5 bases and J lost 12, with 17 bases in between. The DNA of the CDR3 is TGTGCCAGCAGTCCGCTGATCGGGGGATTACCCCTCCACTTT. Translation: CASSPLIGGLPLHF.

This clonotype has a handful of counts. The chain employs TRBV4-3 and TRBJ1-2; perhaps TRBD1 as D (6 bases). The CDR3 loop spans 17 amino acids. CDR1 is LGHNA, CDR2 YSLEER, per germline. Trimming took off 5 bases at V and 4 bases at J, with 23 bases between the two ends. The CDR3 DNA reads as TGCGCCAGCAGCGAAACCTCCGGGAGGGGGGGCGTCTATGGCTACACCTTC. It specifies CASSETSGRGGVYGYTF.

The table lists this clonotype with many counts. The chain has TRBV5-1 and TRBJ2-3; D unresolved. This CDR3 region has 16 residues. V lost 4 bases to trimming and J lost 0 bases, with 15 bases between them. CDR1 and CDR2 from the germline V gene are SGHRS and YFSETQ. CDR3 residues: CASSPNLRRSTDTQYF. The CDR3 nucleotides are TGCGCCAGCAGCCCGAACCTTCGACGTAGCACAGATACGCAGTATTTT.

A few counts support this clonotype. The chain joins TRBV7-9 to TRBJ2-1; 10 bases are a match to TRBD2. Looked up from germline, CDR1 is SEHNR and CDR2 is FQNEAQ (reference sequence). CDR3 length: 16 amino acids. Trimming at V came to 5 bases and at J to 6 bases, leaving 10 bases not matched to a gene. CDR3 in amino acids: CASSGLSGRASNEQFF. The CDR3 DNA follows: TGTGCCAGCAGCGGTTTAAGCGGGAGGGCGAGCAATGAGCAGTTCTTC.

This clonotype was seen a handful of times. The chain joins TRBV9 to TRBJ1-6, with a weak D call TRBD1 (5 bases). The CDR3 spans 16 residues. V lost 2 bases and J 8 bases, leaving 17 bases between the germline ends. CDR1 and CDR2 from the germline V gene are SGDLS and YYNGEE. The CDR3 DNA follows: TGTGCCAGCAGCGTTGGAACCGGGGGTCAGGATTCACCCCTCCACTTT. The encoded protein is CASSVGTGGQDSPLHF. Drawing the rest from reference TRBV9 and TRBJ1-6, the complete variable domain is DSGVTQTPKHLITATGQRVTLRCSPRSGDLSVYWYQQSLDQGLQFLIQYYNGEERAKGNILERFSAQQFPDLHSELNLSSLELGDSALYFCASSVGTGGQDSPLHFGNGTRLTVT.

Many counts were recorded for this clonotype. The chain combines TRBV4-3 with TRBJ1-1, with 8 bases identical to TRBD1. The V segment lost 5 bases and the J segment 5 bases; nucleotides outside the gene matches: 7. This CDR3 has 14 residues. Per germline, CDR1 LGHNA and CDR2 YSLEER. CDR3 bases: TGCGCCAGCAGCTTTCAGGGGGCGCGGACTGAAGCTTTCTTT. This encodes CASSFQGARTEAFF.

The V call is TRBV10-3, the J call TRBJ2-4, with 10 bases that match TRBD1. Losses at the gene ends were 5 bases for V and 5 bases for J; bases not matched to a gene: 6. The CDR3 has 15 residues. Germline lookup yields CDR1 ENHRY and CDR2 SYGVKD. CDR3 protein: CAISPFGTGENIQYF. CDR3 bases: TGTGCCATCAGTCCATTTGGGACAGGGGAAAACATTCAGTACTTC.

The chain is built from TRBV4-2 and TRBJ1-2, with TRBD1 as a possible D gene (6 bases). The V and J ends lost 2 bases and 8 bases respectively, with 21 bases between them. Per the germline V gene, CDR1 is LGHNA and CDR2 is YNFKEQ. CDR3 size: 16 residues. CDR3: CASSQRESRGGDGYTF. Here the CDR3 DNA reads TGTGCCAGCAGCCAACGGGAATCCAGGGGCGGGGACGGCTACACCTTC.

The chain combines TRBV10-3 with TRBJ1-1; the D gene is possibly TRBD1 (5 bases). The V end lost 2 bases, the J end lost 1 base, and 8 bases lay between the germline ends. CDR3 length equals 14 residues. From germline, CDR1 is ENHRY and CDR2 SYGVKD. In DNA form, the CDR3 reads TGTGCCATCAGTGAGGGGGGATCGAACACTGAAGCTTTCTTT. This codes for CAISEGGSNTEAFF.

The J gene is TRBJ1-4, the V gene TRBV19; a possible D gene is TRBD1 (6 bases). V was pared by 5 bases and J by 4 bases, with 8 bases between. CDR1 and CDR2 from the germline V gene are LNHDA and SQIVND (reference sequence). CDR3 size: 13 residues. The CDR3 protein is CASSLQGNEKLFF. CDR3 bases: TGTGCCAGTAGTCTACAGGGTAATGAAAAACTGTTTTTT.

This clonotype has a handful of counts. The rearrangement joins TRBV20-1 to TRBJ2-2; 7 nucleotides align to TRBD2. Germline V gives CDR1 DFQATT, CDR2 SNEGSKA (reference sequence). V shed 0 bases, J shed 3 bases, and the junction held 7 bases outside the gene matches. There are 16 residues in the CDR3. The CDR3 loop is CSARDLASGYTGELFF. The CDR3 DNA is TGCAGTGCTAGAGATCTAGCTAGCGGATACACCGGGGAGCTGTTTTTT.

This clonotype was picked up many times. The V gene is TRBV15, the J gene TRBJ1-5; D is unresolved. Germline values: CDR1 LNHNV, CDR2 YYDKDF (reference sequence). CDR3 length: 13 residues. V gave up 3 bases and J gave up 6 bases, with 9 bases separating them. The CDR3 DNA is TGTGCCACCAGCAGTCGTACAGCTCAGCCCCAGCATTTT. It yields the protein CATSSRTAQPQHF.